Detailed here is one T cell receptor beta chain. CD45RO-negative CD8 cells positively selected for CCR7 made up the naive population, which excluded terminally differentiated effector memory CD45RA+ cells. Each of the donors was a healthy adult who was HIV-negative and had not had a recent acute infection or vaccination. Everyone who donated was a Caucasian adult who lived in Nashville, Tennessee. The data are from a study of shared clonotypes between healthy human individuals. Study in general: Aged 18 to 49, the donors were a couple of women and a few men.

Measured with immunoSEQ multiplex PCR; TCRdb has only the in-frame clones, and not every one. The sample contains some 2.1 million clones, 90% to 95% of which appear only once. The CDR3 runs to 15 residues. The germline V gene has CDR1 SNHLY and CDR2 FYNNEI. Deletions cut 3 bases from V and 3 bases from J, with 13 bases between. The sequence was obtained from a man between 18 and 35 years old in good health. Some clones in this sample may be carry-over from other donors' samples. The genes are TRBV2 and TRBJ2-3, with D possibly TRBD2 on 6 matching bases. Sequenced input: naive CD8+ T cells from PBMCs. The CDR3 protein is CASSDGAGRTDTQYF. DNA of the CDR3: TGTGCCAGCAGTGATGGGGCAGGGAGGACAGATACGCAGTATTTT.